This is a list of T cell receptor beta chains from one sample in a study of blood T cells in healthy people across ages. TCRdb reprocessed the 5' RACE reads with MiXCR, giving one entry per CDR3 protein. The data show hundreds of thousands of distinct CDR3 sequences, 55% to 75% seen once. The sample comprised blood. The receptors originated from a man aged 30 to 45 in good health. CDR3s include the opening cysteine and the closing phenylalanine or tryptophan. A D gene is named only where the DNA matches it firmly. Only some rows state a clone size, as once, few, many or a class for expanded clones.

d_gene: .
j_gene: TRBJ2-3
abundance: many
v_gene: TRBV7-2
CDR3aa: CASSLAPFDTQYF
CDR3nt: TGTGCCAGCAGCTTAGCTCCTTTTGATACGCAGTATTTT

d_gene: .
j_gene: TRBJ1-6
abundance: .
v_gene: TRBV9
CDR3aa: CASAESSSYNSPPHF
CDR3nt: TGTGCCAGCGCGGAGTCCAGCTCCTATAATTCACCCCCCCACTTT

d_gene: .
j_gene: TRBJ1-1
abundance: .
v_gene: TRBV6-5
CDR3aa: CASSRRWENTEAFF
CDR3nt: TGTGCCAGCAGCCGTCGCTGGGAGAACACTGAAGCTTTCTTT

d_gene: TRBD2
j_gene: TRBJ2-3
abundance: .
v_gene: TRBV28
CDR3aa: CASSHGGKSDTQYF
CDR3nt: TGTGCCAGCAGCCACGGGGGGAAGTCAGATACGCAGTATTTT

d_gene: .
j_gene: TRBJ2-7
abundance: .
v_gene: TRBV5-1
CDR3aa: CASSSNVREQYF
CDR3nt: TGCGCCAGCAGCTCGAATGTCCGCGAGCAGTACTTC

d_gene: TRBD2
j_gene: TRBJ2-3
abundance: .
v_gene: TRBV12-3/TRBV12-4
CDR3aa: CASSFSLAKISTDTQYF
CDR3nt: TGTGCCAGCAGTTTTTCACTAGCGAAAATAAGCACAGATACGCAGTATTTT

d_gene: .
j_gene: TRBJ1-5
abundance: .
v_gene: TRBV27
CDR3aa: CASGINTINQPQHF
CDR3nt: TGTGCCAGCGGAATAAACACAATCAATCAGCCCCAGCATTTT

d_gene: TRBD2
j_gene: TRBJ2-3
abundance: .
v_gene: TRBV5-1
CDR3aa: CASSPLGSGVDTQYF
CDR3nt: TGCGCCAGCAGCCCCCTGGGTAGCGGGGTAGATACGCAGTATTTT

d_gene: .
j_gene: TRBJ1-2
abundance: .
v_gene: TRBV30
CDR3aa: CAWSVPRTGYGYTF
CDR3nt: TGTGCCTGGAGTGTACCGCGAACGGGCTATGGCTACACCTTC

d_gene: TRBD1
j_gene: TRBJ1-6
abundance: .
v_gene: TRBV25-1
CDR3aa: CASSERRGGSPLHF
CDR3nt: TGTGCCAGCAGTGAGCGCAGGGGGGGTTCACCCCTCCACTTT

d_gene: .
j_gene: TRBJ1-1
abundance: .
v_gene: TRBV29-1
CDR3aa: CSVGRAADTEAFF
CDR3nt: TGCAGCGTGGGAAGGGCGGCGGACACTGAAGCTTTCTTT

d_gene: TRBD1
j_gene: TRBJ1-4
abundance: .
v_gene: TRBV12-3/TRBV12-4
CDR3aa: CASSSGRQTGRVEKLFF
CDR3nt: TGTGCCAGCAGCTCAGGGCGTCAGACAGGGCGGGTTGAAAAACTGTTTTTT

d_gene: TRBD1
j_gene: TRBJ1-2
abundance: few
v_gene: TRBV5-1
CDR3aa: CASSFETGGNYGYTF
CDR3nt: TGCGCCAGCAGCTTCGAGACAGGGGGCAACTATGGCTACACCTTC

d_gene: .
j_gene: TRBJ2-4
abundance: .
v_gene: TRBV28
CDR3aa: CASSLVGAANIQYF
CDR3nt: TGTGCCAGCAGTTTAGTGGGGGCGGCGAACATTCAGTACTTC

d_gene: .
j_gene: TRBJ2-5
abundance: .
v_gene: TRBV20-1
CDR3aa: CSAKESQETQYF
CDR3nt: TGCAGTGCTAAGGAGAGCCAAGAGACCCAGTACTTC

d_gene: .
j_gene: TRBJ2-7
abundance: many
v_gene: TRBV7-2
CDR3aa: CASSSKPIAAYEQYF
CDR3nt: TGTGCCAGCAGCTCGAAACCCATAGCGGCCTACGAGCAGTACTTC

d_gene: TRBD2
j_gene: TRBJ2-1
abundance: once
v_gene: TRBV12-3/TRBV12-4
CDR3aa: CASSPGLDSNEQFF
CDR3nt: TGTGCCAGCAGTCCGGGACTAGATTCCAATGAGCAGTTCTTC

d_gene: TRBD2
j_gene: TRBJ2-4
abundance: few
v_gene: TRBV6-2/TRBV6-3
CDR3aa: CASSYASGGKNIQYF
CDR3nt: TGTGCCAGCAGTTACGCCTCGGGGGGGAAAAACATTCAGTACTTC

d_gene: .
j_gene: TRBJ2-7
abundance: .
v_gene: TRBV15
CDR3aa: CATSRDGGGSYEQYF
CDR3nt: TGTGCCACCAGCAGAGATGGGGGAGGCTCCTACGAGCAGTACTTC

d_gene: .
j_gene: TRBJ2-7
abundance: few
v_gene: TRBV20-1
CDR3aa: CSARVSALGSYEQYF
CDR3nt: TGCAGTGCTAGAGTATCGGCACTTGGGTCCTACGAGCAGTACTTC

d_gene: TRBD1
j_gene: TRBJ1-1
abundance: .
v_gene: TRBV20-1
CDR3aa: CSGDRYTEAFF
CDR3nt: TGCAGTGGGGACAGGTACACTGAAGCTTTCTTT

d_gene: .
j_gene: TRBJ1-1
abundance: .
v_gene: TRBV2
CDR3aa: CASSVWGRNTEAFF
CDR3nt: TGTGCCAGCAGTGTCTGGGGGAGGAACACTGAAGCTTTCTTT

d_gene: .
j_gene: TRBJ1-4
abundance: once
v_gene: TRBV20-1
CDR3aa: CSARDREKLFF
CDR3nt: TGCAGTGCTAGAGATCGGGAAAAACTGTTTTTT

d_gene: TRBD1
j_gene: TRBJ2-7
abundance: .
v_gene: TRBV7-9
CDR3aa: CASSLLQGVEAYEQYF
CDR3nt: TGTGCCAGCAGCCTGTTACAGGGGGTGGAGGCCTACGAGCAGTACTTC

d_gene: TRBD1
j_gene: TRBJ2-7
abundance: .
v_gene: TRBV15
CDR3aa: CATSIDRGHEQYF
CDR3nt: TGTGCCACCAGCATAGACAGGGGCCACGAGCAGTACTTC

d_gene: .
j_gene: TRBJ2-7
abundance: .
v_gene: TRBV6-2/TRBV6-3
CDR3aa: CASSYGRMSSYEQYF
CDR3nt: TGTGCCAGCAGTTACGGGCGGATGAGCTCCTACGAGCAGTACTTC

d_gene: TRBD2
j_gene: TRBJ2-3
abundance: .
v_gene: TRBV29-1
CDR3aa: CSVGGFGGGLTDTQYF
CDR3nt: TGCAGCGTTGGGGGGTTTGGCGGGGGGTTAACAGATACGCAGTATTTT

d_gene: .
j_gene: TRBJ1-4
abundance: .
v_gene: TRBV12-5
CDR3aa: CASGLVGEKRATNEKLFF
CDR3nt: TGTGCTAGTGGTTTGGTCGGAGAGAAGCGTGCAACTAATGAAAAACTGTTTTTT

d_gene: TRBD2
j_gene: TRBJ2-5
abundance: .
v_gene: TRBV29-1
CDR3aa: CSVEAVGASGELETQYF
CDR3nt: TGCAGCGTTGAAGCTGTCGGGGCTAGCGGGGAACTTGAGACCCAGTACTTC

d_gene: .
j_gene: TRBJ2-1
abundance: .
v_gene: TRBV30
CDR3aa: CAWTGIGHEQFF
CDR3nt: TGTGCCTGGACTGGGATTGGACATGAGCAGTTCTTC

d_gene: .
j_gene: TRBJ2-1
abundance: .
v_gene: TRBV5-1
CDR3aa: CASSSKGDIYEQFF
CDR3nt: TGCGCCAGCAGCTCAAAAGGAGATATATATGAGCAGTTCTTC

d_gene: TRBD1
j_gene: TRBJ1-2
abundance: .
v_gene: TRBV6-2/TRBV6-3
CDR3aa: CASSEDRNYNYGYTF
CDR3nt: TGTGCCAGCAGCGAGGACAGGAACTATAACTATGGCTACACCTTC

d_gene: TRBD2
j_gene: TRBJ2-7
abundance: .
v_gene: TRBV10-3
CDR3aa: CATSLAGPYNEQYF
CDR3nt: TGTGCCACCAGTCTAGCGGGACCCTACAATGAGCAGTACTTC

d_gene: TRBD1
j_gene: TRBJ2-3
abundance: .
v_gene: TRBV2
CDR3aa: CASRDSFTTDTQYF
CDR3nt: TGTGCCAGCCGGGACAGCTTCACCACAGATACGCAGTATTTT

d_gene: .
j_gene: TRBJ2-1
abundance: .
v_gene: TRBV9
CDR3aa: CASSVAGTPYNEQFF
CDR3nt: TGTGCCAGCAGCGTAGCGGGGACCCCTTACAATGAGCAGTTCTTC

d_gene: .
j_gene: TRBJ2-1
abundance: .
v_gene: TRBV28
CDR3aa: CASREGEQFF
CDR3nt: TGTGCCAGCAGGGAAGGTGAGCAGTTCTTC

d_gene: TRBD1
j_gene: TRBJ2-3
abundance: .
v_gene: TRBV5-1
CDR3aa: CASSTGQHTDTQYF
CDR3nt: TGCGCCAGCAGCACGGGACAGCACACAGATACGCAGTATTTT

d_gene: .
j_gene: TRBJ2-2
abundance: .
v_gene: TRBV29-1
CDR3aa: CSVERGTPTGELFF
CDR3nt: TGCAGCGTCGAGCGCGGGACACCCACCGGGGAGCTGTTTTTT

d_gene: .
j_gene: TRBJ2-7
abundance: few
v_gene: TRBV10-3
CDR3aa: CAIRDESGVLRDEQYF
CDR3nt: TGTGCCATCAGAGACGAATCCGGGGTGTTGAGGGACGAGCAGTACTTC

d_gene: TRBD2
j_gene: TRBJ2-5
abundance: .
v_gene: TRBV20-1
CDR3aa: CSARDRTSRETQYF
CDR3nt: TGCAGTGCTAGAGATAGGACTAGCCGCGAGACCCAGTACTTC

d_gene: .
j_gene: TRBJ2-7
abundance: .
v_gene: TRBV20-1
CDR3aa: CSARSWDEQYF
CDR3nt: TGCAGTGCTAGATCCTGGGACGAGCAGTACTTC

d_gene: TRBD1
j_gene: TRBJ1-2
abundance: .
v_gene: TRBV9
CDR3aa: CASSGDSLYGYTF
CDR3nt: TGTGCCAGCAGTGGGGACAGTTTATATGGCTACACCTTC

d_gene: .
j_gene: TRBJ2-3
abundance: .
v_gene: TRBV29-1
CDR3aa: CSALGHTSTDTQYF
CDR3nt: TGCAGCGCTTTAGGACATACCAGCACAGATACGCAGTATTTT

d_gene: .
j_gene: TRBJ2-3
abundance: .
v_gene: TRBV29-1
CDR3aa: CSVGTAVDPDTQYF
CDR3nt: TGCAGCGTTGGGACCGCGGTAGACCCAGATACGCAGTATTTT

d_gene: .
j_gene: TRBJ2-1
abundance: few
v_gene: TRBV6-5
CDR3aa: CASSYTGALYNEQFF
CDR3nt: TGTGCCAGCAGTTACACGGGGGCACTTTACAATGAGCAGTTCTTC

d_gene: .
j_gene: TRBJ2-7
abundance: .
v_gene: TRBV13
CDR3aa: CASRPLYEQYF
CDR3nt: TGTGCCAGCCGGCCCCTCTACGAGCAGTACTTC

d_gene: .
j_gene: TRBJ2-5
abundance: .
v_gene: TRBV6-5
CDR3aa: CASTSRGEETQYF
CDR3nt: TGTGCCAGCACCTCTAGGGGAGAGGAGACCCAGTACTTC

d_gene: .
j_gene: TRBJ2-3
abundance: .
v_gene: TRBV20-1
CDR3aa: CSARDPAQDLLGDTQYF
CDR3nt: TGCAGTGCTAGAGATCCCGCCCAGGACCTACTAGGAGATACGCAGTATTTT

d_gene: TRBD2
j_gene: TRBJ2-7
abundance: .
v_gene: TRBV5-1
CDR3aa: CASSLPSSGRGEQYF
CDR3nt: TGCGCCAGCAGCTTACCTTCTAGCGGGAGGGGCGAGCAGTACTTC

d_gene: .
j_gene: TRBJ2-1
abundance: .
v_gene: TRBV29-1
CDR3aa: CSVEASGDNEQFF
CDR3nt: TGCAGCGTTGAAGCCTCGGGGGACAATGAGCAGTTCTTC